The 16 T cell receptor beta chains reported below all come from one sample, sequenced in a study of blood T cell repertoires in COVID-19. Profiling relied on immunoSEQ multiplex PCR, and the TCRdb table lists in-frame clones only, not all of them. The table shows 250,000 to 350,000 clones, with over 75% occurring only once. Specimen: PBMCs or T cells enriched from blood (not recorded which). Receptors originate from a young woman who had recovered from COVID-19.

This rearrangement joins TRBV9 to TRBJ1-2, with unresolved D. The germline V gene encodes CDR1 SGDLS and CDR2 YYNGEE. This CDR3 comprises 14 residues. Deletions cut 3 bases from V and 7 bases from J, with 16 bases between. The CDR3 protein is CASSDGLYYGGYTF. The CDR3 nucleotides are TGTGCCAGCAGCGACGGACTATACTATGGTGGCTACACCTTC. The full variable domain, completed using reference TRBV9 and TRBJ1-2, is DSGVTQTPKHLITATGQRVTLRCSPRSGDLSVYWYQQSLDQGLQFLIQYYNGEERAKGNILERFSAQQFPDLHSELNLSSLELGDSALYFCASSDGLYYGGYTFGSGTRLTVV.

This CDR3 reads CAWEDRGGYGYTF. CDR3 DNA sequence: TGTGCCTGGGAAGACAGGGGTGGCTATGGCTACACCTTC. The rearrangement joins TRBV30 to TRBJ1-2; 8 bases line up with TRBD1. CDR1 and CDR2 (germline): GTSNPN, SVGIG (reference sequence). The ends lost 5 bases at V and 4 bases at J; junction bases unmatched: 6. The CDR3 length is 13 residues.

The chain has TRBV10-1 and TRBJ2-5, with TRBD2 matching over 11 bases. J gave up 4 bases and V 6 bases, and 7 bases lay outside the gene matches. In germline, CDR1 is WNHNN, CDR2 SYGVQD (reference sequence). The CDR3 consists of 15 residues. CDR3 nucleotide sequence: TGCGCCAGCAGCGCTACTAGCGGGGGTGCAGAGACCCAGTACTTC. Translating gives CASSATSGGAETQYF.

This clone was detected once. This chain links TRBV7-6 with TRBJ1-6; weak D call: TRBD1 (6 bases). V lost 1 base to trimming and J lost 7 bases, with 14 bases between them. The CDR3 spans 16 residues. Looked up from germline, CDR1 is SGHVS and CDR2 is FNYEAQ. The CDR3 coding sequence is TGTGCCAGCAGCTTAGGAAGTAATACAGGGAATTCACCCCTCCACTTT. Protein sequence: CASSLGSNTGNSPLHF.

Regarding this clone: The same CDR3 also results from other DNA sequences found in this sample. CDR3 coding DNA: TGTGCCAGCAGCGCTCAGGGCGGGGAGCTGTTTTTT. Translation: CASSAQGGELFF. The chain combines TRBV9 with TRBJ2-2; weak D call: TRBD1 (5 bases). Germline V lookup: CDR1 SGDLS, CDR2 YYNGEE. The CDR3 spans 12 residues. V lost 3 bases to trimming and J lost 7 bases, with 7 bases between them.

The chain couples TRBV24-1 to TRBJ2-5; 8 bases fit TRBD1. The CDR3 is 15 amino acids. Germline lookup yields CDR1 KGHDR and CDR2 SFDVKD. Trimming cost V 4 bases and J 2 bases; bases outside gene matches: 5. CDR3 coding DNA: TGTGCCACCAGTGACCCTCGGACAGGGCAAGAGACCCAGTACTTC. It specifies CATSDPRTGQETQYF.

V gene TRBV4-1 combines with J gene TRBJ2-5; D not resolved. Per germline, CDR1 MGHRA and CDR2 YSYEKL. V was cut by 0 bases and J by 3 bases, with 11 bases left in between. The CDR3 sequence is 15 residues long. Written as DNA, the CDR3 is TGCGCCAGCAGCCAAGAGGTGCGAGTGGAAGAGACCCAGTACTTC. Its translation is CASSQEVRVEETQYF.

V and J are TRBV5-1 and TRBJ1-6; maybe TRBD1 (5 bases). Deletions cut 0 bases from V and 6 bases from J, with 7 bases between. Germline CDR1 and CDR2: SGHRS and YFSETQ. This CDR3 has 14 amino acids. The CDR3: CASSLGQLNSPLHF. In DNA form, the CDR3 reads TGCGCCAGCAGCTTGGGACAGCTTAATTCACCCCTCCACTTT.

This clone appeared a single time. The CDR3 DNA reads TGTGCCAGTACTTCGTGGGGTTGGCAGGGGTCCCGAACAACTAATGAAAAACTGTTTTTT. This gives the protein CASTSWGWQGSRTTNEKLFF. This chain links TRBV19 with TRBJ1-4; TRBD1 might be the D (6 bases). V was clipped by 7 bases and J by 0 bases, with 27 bases between them. The CDR3 sequence is 20 residues long. Germline values: CDR1 LNHDA, CDR2 SQIVND (reference sequence).

This chain links TRBV6-4 with TRBJ2-1; 8 positions match TRBD1. Per the germline V gene, CDR1 is MRHNA and CDR2 is SNTAGT. After removal of 2 bases from V and 3 bases from J, the junction contained 6 bases not matched to a gene. The CDR3 loop spans 16 amino acids. Here the CDR3 DNA reads TGTGCCAGCAGTGACCGGCAGGGGGCTAACTACAATGAGCAGTTCTTC. It specifies CASSDRQGANYNEQFF.

J is TRBJ1-2 and V is TRBV28; D is undetermined. Trimming cost V 6 bases and J 4 bases, with 12 bases left between them. This CDR3 has 13 residues. Germline V CDR1 and CDR2: MDHEN, SYDVKM. This CDR3 reads CASSLPGIYGYTF. Written as DNA, the CDR3 is TGTGCCAGCAGCCTCCCCGGGATCTATGGCTACACCTTC.

The CDR3 loop reads CASSIQGGWETQYF. The CDR3 bases are TGTGCCAGTAGTATACAGGGAGGGTGGGAGACCCAGTACTTC. The gene calls are TRBV19 and TRBJ2-5, with 7 bases that match TRBD2. In germline, CDR1 is LNHDA, CDR2 SQIVND (reference sequence). The CDR3 runs 14 residues. Germline trimming cut 2 bases from V and 5 bases from J; bases unmatched to any gene: 5.

The chain couples TRBV7-2 to TRBJ1-1; 7 positions agree with TRBD1. The J segment lost 0 bases and the V segment lost 5 bases, leaving 6 bases of the junction unmatched. CDR1 and CDR2 (germline): SGHTA, FQGNSA. The CDR3 has 15 amino acids. DNA for the CDR3: TGTGCCAGCAGCCAACGGACAGGCCTGAACACTGAAGCTTTCTTT. It encodes CASSQRTGLNTEAFF.

The chain couples TRBV20-1 to TRBJ1-1; no definite D call. V was shortened by 6 bases and J by 1 base, with 6 bases between the two germline ends. The CDR3 is 11 residues long. Per the germline V gene, CDR1 is DFQATT and CDR2 is SNEGSKA (reference sequence). The CDR3 DNA follows: TGCAGTGCGCCGAGGAACACTGAAGCTTTCTTT. Translated: CSAPRNTEAFF.

This chain joins TRBV19 and TRBJ1-5; 10 bases fit TRBD1. V was pared by 3 bases and J by 5 bases, with 4 bases of the junction left unmatched. Germline V gene sequence: CDR1 LNHDA, CDR2 SQIVND (reference sequence). The CDR3 totals 15 residues. CDR3 sequence (DNA): TGTGCCAGTAGTATTGACAGGGGGCAGGATCAGCCCCAGCATTTT. Protein product: CASSIDRGQDQPQHF.

The V call is TRBV28, the J call TRBJ1-2, with 9 nucleotides matching TRBD1. Germline V gene lookup returns CDR1 MDHEN and CDR2 SYDVKM. V shed 5 bases, J shed 3 bases, and the junction held 7 bases outside the gene matches. The CDR3 consists of 15 residues. The CDR3 reads CASSPGQGSYYGYTF. CDR3 DNA: TGTGCCAGCAGTCCGGGACAGGGTTCTTACTATGGCTACACCTTC.